What follows are 6 T cell receptor beta chains derived from one specimen sequenced in a study of PD-1 blockade in mismatch repair-deficient tumors. Some clones are missing from TCRdb's copy, which holds only in-frame ones; the method was immunoSEQ multiplex PCR. This sample yields roughly 16,000 clones, of which about four fifths are seen a single time; 15% to 20% belongs to the top ten. Sequencing was performed on PBMCs, taken before pembrolizumab treatment. All receptors come from an adult with mismatch repair-deficient cancer.

This chain links TRBV27 with TRBJ2-4; D perhaps matches TRBD2 (6 bases). The CDR3 is 13 residues long. Per the germline V gene, CDR1 is MNHEY and CDR2 is SMNVEV (reference sequence). The V end lost 5 bases, the J end lost 7 bases, and 12 bases lay between the germline ends. CDR3 nucleotides: TGTGCCAGCAGTCCCGGGGGTTTGAACATTCAGTACTTC. It codes for CASSPGGLNIQYF.

The chain carries TRBV4-3 and TRBJ2-7, with 10 bases lining up with TRBD2. Germline assignment: CDR1 LGHNA and CDR2 YSLEER. The CDR3 spans 17 residues. J was trimmed by 4 bases and V by 0 bases; bases with no gene match: 9. The DNA for the CDR3 is TGCGCCAGCAGCCAAGAATCCCCTAGCGGGAGATCTTACGAGCAGTACTTC. Its translation is CASSQESPSGRSYEQYF.

This sequence joins TRBV4-1 and TRBJ1-5, with unresolved D. This CDR3 comprises 20 residues. Trimming took off 0 bases at V and 0 bases at J, with 21 bases between the two ends. Germline V lookup: CDR1 MGHRA, CDR2 YSYEKL. This chain's CDR3 is CASSQEIVGRASRSNQPQHF. The CDR3 region has the DNA TGCGCCAGCAGCCAAGAAATTGTTGGGCGGGCATCACGTAGCAATCAGCCCCAGCATTTT.

In the case of this clone: The germline gene is not matched at one end of the junction; a read error may be the cause. V and J are TRBV6-5 and TRBJ2-1; TRBD2 matches at 11 bases. The CDR3 loop spans 16 amino acids. Germline CDR1 MNHEY, CDR2 SVGAGI. CDR3 DNA: TGTGCCAGCAGATACTTCCTAGCGGGAGGTTCGTTTGAGCAGTTCTTC. Translating it yields CASRYFLAGGSFEQFF.

The chain joins TRBV6-1 to TRBJ1-4, with 12 bases aligning to TRBD1. Germline trimming cut 1 base from V and 7 bases from J; bases unmatched to any gene: 1. CDR3 length: 15 residues. The germline CDR1 and CDR2 sequences are MNHNS and SASEGT. CDR3 in DNA: TGTGCCAGCAGTGAAGAGGGACAGGGGGCTGAAAAACTGTTTTTT. This encodes CASSEEGQGAEKLFF.

The chain carries TRBV5-1 and TRBJ2-7, with 11 bases identical to TRBD1. This CDR3 is built from 15 residues. Germline V CDR1 and CDR2: SGHRS, YFSETQ. J gave up 6 bases and V 4 bases, and 9 bases lay outside the gene matches. The CDR3 DNA sequence: TGCGCCAGCAGCGGTCACGGGACAGGGGGTCTCGAGCAGTACTTC. This translates into CASSGHGTGGLEQYF.